Listed here are 10 T cell receptor beta chains from one sample, sequenced in a study of cytomegalovirus exposure and HLA in healthy donors. The PCR made use of 60 Vbeta and 13 Jbeta primers. Using immunoSEQ multiplex PCR, the repertoire was profiled, and TCRdb retains in-frame clones only, with some absent. This sample has 150,000 to 200,000 clones, with approximately 84% found just once. The material sequenced was PBMCs. The receptors shown here come from a man younger than 35 in good health and CMV-seronegative.

The chain employs TRBV10-3 and TRBJ2-7, with TRBD1 matching over 7 bases. This CDR3 is 13 amino acids long. The J segment lost 3 bases and the V segment lost 10 bases, leaving 9 bases of the junction unmatched. Germline CDR1 ENHRY, CDR2 SYGVKD. The CDR3 DNA reads as TGTGCCACAACCGGGACAGATTACTACGAGCAGTACTTC. It yields the protein CATTGTDYYEQYF.

V and J are TRBV9 and TRBJ2-7; D is perhaps TRBD1 (6 bases). From germline, CDR1 is SGDLS and CDR2 YYNGEE. Between the trimmed V and J ends, which lost 4 bases and 0 bases, there was a span of 17 bases. This CDR3 spans 16 amino acids. The CDR3 sequence is CASSPRGGRFSYEQYF. In DNA form, the CDR3 reads TGTGCCAGCAGCCCAAGAGGGGGACGGTTCTCCTACGAGCAGTACTTC.

The chain employs TRBV4-1 and TRBJ1-5; no reliable D call. The V end was cut by 7 bases, the J end by 1 base, with 14 bases between. The CDR3 consists of 15 residues. Germline values: CDR1 MGHRA, CDR2 YSYEKL. CDR3 sequence reads: CASNPYEGSNQPQHF. CDR3 sequence (DNA): TGCGCCAGCAACCCATATGAGGGAAGCAATCAGCCCCAGCATTTT.

The chain combines TRBV28 with TRBJ2-2; 11 nucleotides match TRBD2. J gave up 6 bases and V 6 bases, and 9 bases lay outside the gene matches. The CDR3 is 16 residues long. The germline V gene has CDR1 MDHEN and CDR2 SYDVKM. CDR3 coding DNA: TGTGCCAGCAGAGAAATAGCGGGAGGGCTTCCCGGGGAGCTGTTTTTT. It codes for CASREIAGGLPGELFF.

The chain employs TRBV7-9 and TRBJ2-3; 9 bases are shared with TRBD2. CDR1 and CDR2 (germline): SEHNR, FQNEAQ (reference sequence). The CDR3 totals 16 residues. With V trimmed by 0 bases and J by 1 base, 2 bases remained unmatched. The CDR3 nucleotides are TGTGCCAGCAGCTTAGCGCCTAGCGGGGGCACAGATACGCAGTATTTT. Protein sequence: CASSLAPSGGTDTQYF.

The chain links TRBV6-5 to TRBJ1-6; D might be TRBD1 (5 bases). Between the trimmed V and J ends, which lost 5 bases and 7 bases, there was a span of 12 bases. CDR1 and CDR2 from the germline V gene are MNHEY and SVGAGI. This CDR3 is built from 14 residues. The CDR3 loop reads CASSLARGNSPLHF. CDR3 nucleotides: TGTGCCAGCAGTCTAGCCCGGGGGAATTCACCCCTCCACTTT.

The CDR3 reads CASSFQQGPLGTEAFF. The CDR3 nucleotides are TGTGCCAGCAGTTTTCAACAGGGGCCTCTTGGCACTGAAGCTTTCTTT. This rearrangement joins TRBV6-5 to TRBJ1-1, with 7 positions matching TRBD1. The CDR3 spans 16 residues. Germline loops: CDR1 MNHEY, CDR2 SVGAGI. The trim removed 4 bases at V and 4 bases at J, leaving 12 bases unmatched.

The rearrangement links TRBV6-6 to TRBJ2-6; TRBD2 aligns across 7 bases. The CDR3 spans 15 residues. The germline CDR1 and CDR2 sequences are MNHNY and SVGAGI (reference sequence). V shed 2 bases, J shed 2 bases, and the junction held 0 bases outside the gene matches. CDR3 bases: TGTGCCAGCAGTTACGGGGGGGCTGGGGCCAACGTCCTGACTTTC. The encoded protein is CASSYGGAGANVLTF.

This rearrangement joins TRBV7-9 to TRBJ2-3, with 11 bases aligning to TRBD1. The CDR3 extends over 16 amino acids. The V gene end was trimmed by 0 bases and the J gene end by 6 bases; junction bases not matched to a gene: 5. Germline CDR1 SEHNR, CDR2 FQNEAQ (reference sequence). The CDR3 loop reads CASSLAGQGAMDTQYF. The DNA for the CDR3 is TGTGCCAGCAGCTTAGCTGGACAGGGGGCGATGGATACGCAGTATTTT.

The chain uses TRBV6-1 and TRBJ2-1; TRBD2 agrees at 10 bases. The CDR3 is 15 residues long. After removal of 6 bases from V and 5 bases from J, the junction contained 7 bases not matched to a gene. Germline loops: CDR1 MNHNS, CDR2 SASEGT. The CDR3 spells CASSKTGLANNEQFF. CDR3 nucleotide sequence: TGTGCCAGCAGCAAGACGGGACTAGCGAACAATGAGCAGTTCTTC.